This TCR beta chain appears in the sequencing data of a study of shared clonotypes between healthy human individuals. CDR1 GTSNPN and CDR2 SVGIG come from the germline V gene (reference sequence). The CDR3 consists of 16 residues. Trimming stripped 5 bases from V and 10 bases from J, with 28 bases between. Libraries were prepared by immunoSEQ multiplex PCR; TCRdb keeps only in-frame clonotypes and omits some of them. The profile shows approximately 980,000 clones, about 80% of them singletons. The chain recombines TRBV30 with TRBJ2-3; tentatively, D is TRBD2 (8 bases). The sample comprised memory CD4+ T cells sorted from blood. Subset described: CD45RA-negative fraction. This receptor was taken from a man between 18 and 29 years old in good health. CDR3 loop: CAWVKGQATPGGAQYF. DNA of the CDR3: TGTGCCTGGGTTAAAGGACAGGCCACACCGGGAGGGGCGCAGTATTTT.